Presented here are 17 T cell receptor beta chains from one specimen sequenced in a study of T cell responses to AZD1222 COVID-19 vaccine. Only in-frame clones appear in the TCRdb table, and some are missing; sequencing was by immunoSEQ multiplex PCR. The profile shows about 130,000 clones, around 90% of them singletons. This specimen consisted of peripheral blood, obtained on day 0 of AZD1222 vaccination. Source of these receptors: an adult in good health.

This chain links TRBV5-1 with TRBJ1-1; D is uncertain. Trimming removed 4 bases at V and 4 bases at J, with 17 bases between. Per the germline V gene, CDR1 is SGHRS and CDR2 is YFSETQ. CDR3 length: 15 residues. The CDR3 spells CASSATVGSGTEAFF. CDR3 in DNA: TGCGCCAGCAGCGCAACCGTAGGATCAGGCACTGAAGCTTTCTTT.

This chain joins TRBV29-1 and TRBJ1-2; D gene uncertain. V lost 6 bases to trimming and J lost 2 bases, with 7 bases between them. Germline V gene sequence: CDR1 SQVTM, CDR2 ANQGSEA. The CDR3 extends over 11 amino acids. CDR3 DNA: TGCAGCGTGAGGTTAAACTATGGCTACACCTTC. This encodes CSVRLNYGYTF.

In regard to this clone: Compared with germline, one end of the junction differs, possibly owing to a read error. The chain links TRBV19 to TRBJ1-5, with 9 bases lining up with TRBD1. Germline V gives CDR1 LNHDA, CDR2 SQIVND (reference sequence). The CDR3 covers 18 residues. The CDR3 protein is CASTKTGGRILGNQPQHF. The CDR3 region has the DNA TGCGCCAGTACAAAGACAGGGGGTCGTATTTTGGGCAATCAGCCCCAGCATTTT.

This clone occurred once. This chain joins TRBV25-1 and TRBJ2-7, with unresolved D. Germline V CDR1 and CDR2: MGHDK, SYGVNS. The CDR3 runs to 13 residues. With 7 bases removed from V and 3 bases from J, the gap between germline ends came to 13 bases. The CDR3 DNA is TGTGCCAGCATAGGCCAGACGAACTACGAGCAGTACTTC. It yields the protein CASIGQTNYEQYF.

The CDR3 here is CASSLRYGAPGSEQFF. The CDR3 DNA is TGTGCCAGCAGCTTACGATACGGGGCCCCCGGGAGTGAGCAGTTCTTC. The V and J genes are TRBV9 and TRBJ2-1; tentative D call: TRBD2 (6 bases). Germline V gene lookup returns CDR1 SGDLS and CDR2 YYNGEE. CDR3 size: 16 residues. With 4 bases removed from V and 9 bases from J, the gap between germline ends came to 23 bases.

CDR3 sequence (DNA): TGTGCCTGGAGTCCGAACCTACTAGCGGGACCCAATGAGCAGTTCTTC. Translating it yields CAWSPNLLAGPNEQFF. The chain links TRBV30 to TRBJ2-1, with 10 bases aligning to TRBD2. Germline CDR1 reads GTSNPN; CDR2 reads SVGIG (reference sequence). V was pared by 2 bases and J by 6 bases, with 10 bases of the junction left unmatched. This CDR3 spans 16 amino acids.

This chain uses TRBV6-5 with TRBJ1-4; D is uncertain. The germline V gene has CDR1 MNHEY and CDR2 SVGAGI. The V gene lost 7 bases and the J gene lost 6 bases, with 15 bases spanning the gap. The CDR3 has 14 amino acids. CDR3 in DNA: TGTGCCAGCATCGGCAGAGGGTTATATGAAAAACTGTTTTTT. Residues: CASIGRGLYEKLFF.

The V gene is TRBV4-2, the J gene TRBJ2-1; D is possibly TRBD2 (7 bases). Trimming removed 3 bases from V and 6 bases from J, with 18 bases in between. This CDR3 spans 16 amino acids. Looked up from germline, CDR1 is LGHNA and CDR2 is YNFKEQ. This CDR3 is CASSQPTQGGGNEQFF. The CDR3 nucleotides read TGTGCCAGCAGCCAGCCCACCCAAGGGGGGGGCAATGAGCAGTTCTTC.

The rearrangement uses TRBV5-1 and TRBJ2-1; TRBD1 aligns across 7 bases. J was trimmed by 12 bases and V by 0 bases; bases with no gene match: 9. The CDR3 contains 14 residues. Germline V gene lookup returns CDR1 SGHRS and CDR2 YFSETQ. CDR3 sequence reads: CASSLDGTAPWQFF. CDR3 nucleotide sequence: TGCGCCAGCAGCTTGGACGGGACAGCCCCCTGGCAGTTCTTC.

The chain employs TRBV30 and TRBJ1-5; the D gene is possibly TRBD1 (5 bases). This CDR3 has 20 residues. Germline CDR1 reads GTSNPN; CDR2 reads SVGIG (reference sequence). V dropped 1 base and J dropped 0 bases, with 25 bases sitting between them. The CDR3 DNA reads TGTGCCTGGAGTGCTTCCGGGGACCGCCGCCCCCAGTATAGCAATCAGCCCCAGCATTTT. Protein product: CAWSASGDRRPQYSNQPQHF.

The chain recombines TRBV5-1 with TRBJ1-1; a possible D gene is TRBD1 (5 bases). This CDR3 region has 16 residues. V was trimmed by 0 bases and J by 4 bases, leaving 16 bases between them. Germline V gives CDR1 SGHRS, CDR2 YFSETQ. CDR3 amino acids: CASSLARRGVGTEAFF. The DNA of the CDR3 is TGCGCCAGCAGCTTGGCCCGGCGGGGGGTAGGCACTGAAGCTTTCTTT.

The CDR3 here is CSAEIGAGGTQHF. The CDR3 bases are TGCAGCGCCGAAATAGGGGCTGGAGGGACCCAGCATTTT. The J gene is TRBJ1-5, the V gene TRBV29-1; the D gene is possibly TRBD1 (5 bases). CDR1 and CDR2 (germline): SQVTM, ANQGSEA. This CDR3 is built from 13 residues. V was clipped by 7 bases and J by 11 bases, with 21 bases between them.

The chain employs TRBV2 and TRBJ2-7, with D uncertain. V shed 6 bases and J shed 4 bases, with 19 bases lying between them. This CDR3 spans 15 amino acids. Germline-derived CDR1 and CDR2 are SNHLY and FYNNEI. In DNA form, the CDR3 reads TGTGCCAGCAGCTTACCACCGGACCTAATTTACGAGCAGTACTTC. Its translation: CASSLPPDLIYEQYF. Based on the CDR3 plus reference TRBV2 and TRBJ2-7, the full variable domain is EPEVTQTPSHQVTQMGQEVILRCVPISNHLYFYWYRQILGQKVEFLVSFYNNEISEKSEIFDDQFSVERPDGSNFTLKIRSTKLEDSAMYFCASSLPPDLIYEQYFGPGTRLTVT.

The V call is TRBV15, the J call TRBJ1-1, with 9 bases lining up with TRBD1. The CDR3 totals 16 residues. The germline V gene has CDR1 LNHNV and CDR2 YYDKDF (reference sequence). The ends lost 1 base at V and 5 bases at J; junction bases unmatched: 8. As DNA, the CDR3 is TGTGCCACCAGCAGAGGGGGGACAGGGCCCGAAACTGAAGCTTTCTTT. Translating it yields CATSRGGTGPETEAFF.

V gene TRBV19 combines with J gene TRBJ1-1; 9 positions match TRBD1. Germline-derived CDR1 and CDR2 are LNHDA and SQIVND (reference sequence). V lost 10 bases, J lost 2 bases, and 14 bases stayed unmatched. This CDR3 has 16 amino acids. CDR3 in DNA: TGTGCCACTAGGACAGGGGCCTTTTTGGCAAACACTGAAGCTTTCTTT. Translating gives CATRTGAFLANTEAFF.

The gene calls are TRBV5-4 and TRBJ2-5, with 8 bases matching TRBD1. The CDR3 totals 15 residues. CDR1 and CDR2 from the germline V gene are SGHNT and YYREEE (reference sequence). The V and J ends lost 4 bases and 5 bases, in that order; junction bases with no gene match: 10. CDR3 sequence reads: CASSANQGARETQYF. The CDR3 DNA reads as TGTGCCAGCAGCGCCAATCAGGGGGCGCGGGAGACCCAGTACTTC.

This clone was picked up one time. The V call is TRBV7-6, the J call TRBJ1-3; D is ambiguous. Germline CDR1 reads SGHVS; CDR2 reads FNYEAQ. The CDR3 has 16 amino acids. V dropped 7 bases and J dropped 8 bases, with 24 bases sitting between them. The CDR3: CASTQSAHGFRDTIYF. CDR3 sequence (DNA): TGTGCCAGCACCCAATCGGCCCATGGATTCCGGGACACCATATATTTT.